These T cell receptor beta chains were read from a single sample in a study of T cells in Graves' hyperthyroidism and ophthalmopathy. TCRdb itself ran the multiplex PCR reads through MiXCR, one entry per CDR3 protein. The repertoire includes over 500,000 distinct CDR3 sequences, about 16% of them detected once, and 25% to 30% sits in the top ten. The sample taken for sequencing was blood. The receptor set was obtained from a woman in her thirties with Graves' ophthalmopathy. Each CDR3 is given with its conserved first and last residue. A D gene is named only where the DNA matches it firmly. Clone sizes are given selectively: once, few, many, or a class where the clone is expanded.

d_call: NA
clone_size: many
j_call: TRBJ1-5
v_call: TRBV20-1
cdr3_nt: TGCAGTGCTAGAATCGTAGGGCAGGGGCTCTCGAGCAATCAGCCCCAGCATTTT
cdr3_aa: CSARIVGQGLSSNQPQHF

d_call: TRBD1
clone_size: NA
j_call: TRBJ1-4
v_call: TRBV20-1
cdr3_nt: TGCAGTGCTGAAGGACAGGGGAATGAAAAACTGTTTTTT
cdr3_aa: CSAEGQGNEKLFF

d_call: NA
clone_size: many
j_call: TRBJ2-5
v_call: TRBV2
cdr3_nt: TGTGCCAGCAGTGAATTTCATCTTGGGGAGACCCAGTACTTC
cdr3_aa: CASSEFHLGETQYF

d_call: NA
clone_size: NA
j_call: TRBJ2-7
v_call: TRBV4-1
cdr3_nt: TGCGCCAGCAGCCAAGGAGAATCCGTTGTCGAGCAGTACTTC
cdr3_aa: CASSQGESVVEQYF

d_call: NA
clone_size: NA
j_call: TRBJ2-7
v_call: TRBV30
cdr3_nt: TGTGCCTGGATGGGGCAGACGTCGAAATACGAGCAGTACTTC
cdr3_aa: CAWMGQTSKYEQYF

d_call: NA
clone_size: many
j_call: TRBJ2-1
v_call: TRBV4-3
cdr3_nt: TGCGCCAGCAGCCAAGTTCCGGGGGTCTACAATGAGCAGTTCTTC
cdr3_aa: CASSQVPGVYNEQFF

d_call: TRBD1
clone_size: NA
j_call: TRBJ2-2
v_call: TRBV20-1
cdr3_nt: TGCAGTGCTAGGGAAGAGGGACAGGCAATTACCGGGGAGCTGTTTTTT
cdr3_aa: CSAREEGQAITGELFF

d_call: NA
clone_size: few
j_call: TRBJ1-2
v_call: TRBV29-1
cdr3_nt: TGCAGCGTTGACAGGGATAACTATGGCTACACCTTC
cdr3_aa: CSVDRDNYGYTF

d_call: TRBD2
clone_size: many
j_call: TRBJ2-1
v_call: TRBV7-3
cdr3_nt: TGTGCCAGCAGCTTAATTGCGGGGACTAGCGGACACAATGAGCAGTTCTTC
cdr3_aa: CASSLIAGTSGHNEQFF

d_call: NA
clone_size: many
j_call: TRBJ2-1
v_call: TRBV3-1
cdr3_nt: TGTGCCAGCAGCCCCGACGTGGGTGGCGGTGAGCAGTTCTTC
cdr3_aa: CASSPDVGGGEQFF

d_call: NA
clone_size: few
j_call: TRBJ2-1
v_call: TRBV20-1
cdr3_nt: TGCAGTGCGAACGACAGATCCCCCATCAATGAGCAGTTCTTC
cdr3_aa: CSANDRSPINEQFF

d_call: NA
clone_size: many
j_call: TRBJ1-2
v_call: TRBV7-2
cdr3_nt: TGTGCCAGCAGCTTGGAGGCGCCCGCCGGCTACACCTTC
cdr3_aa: CASSLEAPAGYTF

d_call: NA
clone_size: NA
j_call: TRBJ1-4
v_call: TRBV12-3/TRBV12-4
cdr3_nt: TGTGCCAGCAGGATACTTGGGGGGGAAGGCGAAAAACTGTTTTTT
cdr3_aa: CASRILGGEGEKLFF

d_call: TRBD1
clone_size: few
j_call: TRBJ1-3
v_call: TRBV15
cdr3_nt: TGTGCCACGGGGGACAGGGGTCGGGCAGGAAACACCATATATTTT
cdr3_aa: CATGDRGRAGNTIYF

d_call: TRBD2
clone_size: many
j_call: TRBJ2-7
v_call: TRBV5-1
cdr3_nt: TGCGCCAGCAGCCCCCATAGCGGGGCTATCAACGAGCAGTACTTC
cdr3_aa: CASSPHSGAINEQYF

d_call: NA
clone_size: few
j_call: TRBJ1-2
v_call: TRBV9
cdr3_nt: TGTGCCAGCAGCCGTACCACTAAAGACTATGGCTACACCTTC
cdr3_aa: CASSRTTKDYGYTF

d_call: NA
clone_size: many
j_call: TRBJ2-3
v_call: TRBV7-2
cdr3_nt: TGTGCCAGCAGCTTATATCCTAGCACAGATACGCAGTATTTT
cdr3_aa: CASSLYPSTDTQYF

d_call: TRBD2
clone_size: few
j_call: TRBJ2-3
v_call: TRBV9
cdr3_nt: TGTGCCAGCAGCGTACGCGAGCGGGGGTTCACAGATACGCAGTATTTT
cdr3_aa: CASSVRERGFTDTQYF

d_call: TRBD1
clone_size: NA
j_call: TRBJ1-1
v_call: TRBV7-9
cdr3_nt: TGTGCCAGCAGCGTCCCGAGGACAGGGGAAGATCACACTGAAGCTTTCTTT
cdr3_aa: CASSVPRTGEDHTEAFF

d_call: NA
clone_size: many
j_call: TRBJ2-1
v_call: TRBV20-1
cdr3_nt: TGCAGTGCTCCGTCCTCGGACAGCAATGAGCAGTTCTTC
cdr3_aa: CSAPSSDSNEQFF

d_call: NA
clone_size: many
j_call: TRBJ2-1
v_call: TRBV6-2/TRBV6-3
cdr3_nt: TGTGCCAGCAGTCCGTTGTGGGGCGAAGAGCAGTTCTTC
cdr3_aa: CASSPLWGEEQFF

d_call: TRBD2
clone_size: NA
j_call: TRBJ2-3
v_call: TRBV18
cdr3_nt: TGTGCCAGCTCACCAGGACTAGCGGGAGGAAGAGAGGTAGAAGATACGCAGTATTTT
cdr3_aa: CASSPGLAGGREVEDTQYF

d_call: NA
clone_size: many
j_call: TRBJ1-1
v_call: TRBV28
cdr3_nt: TGTGCCAGCAGTTCCTTATTGGCCCGGTTAAAGAACACTGAAGCTTTCTTT
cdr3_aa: CASSSLLARLKNTEAFF

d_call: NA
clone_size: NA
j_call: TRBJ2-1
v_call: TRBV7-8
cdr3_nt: TGTGCCAGCAGCGCTAACGAGCAGACTTTTTACAATGAGCAGTTCTTC
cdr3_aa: CASSANEQTFYNEQFF

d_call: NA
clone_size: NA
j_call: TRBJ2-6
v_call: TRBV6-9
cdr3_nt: TGTGCCAGCAGCTACGGTGGGGGCGGGGCCAACGTCCTGACTTTC
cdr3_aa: CASSYGGGGANVLTF

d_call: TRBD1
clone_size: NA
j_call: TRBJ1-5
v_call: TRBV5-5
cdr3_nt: TGTGCCAGCAGCTCTACCGAGGGACAGCGCAATCAGCCCCAGCATTTT
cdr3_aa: CASSSTEGQRNQPQHF

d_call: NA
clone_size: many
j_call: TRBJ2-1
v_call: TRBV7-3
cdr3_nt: TGTGCCAGCAGCTTAGGAGCGAACAATGAGCAGTTCTTC
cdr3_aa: CASSLGANNEQFF

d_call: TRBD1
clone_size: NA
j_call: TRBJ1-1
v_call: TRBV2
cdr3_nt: TGTGCCAGCAGAGCAAGGACAGGGACGAACACTGAAGCTTTCTTT
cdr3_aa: CASRARTGTNTEAFF

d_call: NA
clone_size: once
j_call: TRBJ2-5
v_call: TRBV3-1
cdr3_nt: TGTGCCAGCAGCCAAGATTTTCGATGGGGAGGGACCCAGTACTTC
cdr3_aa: CASSQDFRWGGTQYF

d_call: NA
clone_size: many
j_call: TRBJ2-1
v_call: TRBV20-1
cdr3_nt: TGCAGTGCTAGGCCGTGGAGGACGAGCTCCTACAATGAGCAGTTCTTC
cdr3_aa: CSARPWRTSSYNEQFF

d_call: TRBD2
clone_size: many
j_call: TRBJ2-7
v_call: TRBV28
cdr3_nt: TGTGCCAGCAGTTTCCCGACTAGCGGGATCGCCCCGAAAACCCTAGAAGCTTACGAGCAGTACTTC
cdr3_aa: CASSFPTSGIAPKTLEAYEQYF

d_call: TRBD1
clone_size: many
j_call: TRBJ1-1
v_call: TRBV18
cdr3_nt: TGTGCCAGCTCACCGGGAATCGACAGGGAAACTTTCTTT
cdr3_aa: CASSPGIDRETFF

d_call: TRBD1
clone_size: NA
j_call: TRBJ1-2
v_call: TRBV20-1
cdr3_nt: TGCAGTTACAACAGGGGTGCCTATGGCTACACCTTC
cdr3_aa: CSYNRGAYGYTF

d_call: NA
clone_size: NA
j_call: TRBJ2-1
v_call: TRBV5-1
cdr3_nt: TGCGCCAGCAGCTTGGGGGACTTGATAACCACAAATGAGCAGTTCTTC
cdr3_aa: CASSLGDLITTNEQFF

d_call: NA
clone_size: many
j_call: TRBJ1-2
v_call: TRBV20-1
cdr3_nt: TGCAGTGCTAGAGAGCAGGGAGGCTATGGCTACACCTTC
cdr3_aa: CSAREQGGYGYTF

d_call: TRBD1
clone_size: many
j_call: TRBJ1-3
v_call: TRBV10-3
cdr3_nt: TGTGCCATCAGGGACAGGGCTGGAAACACCATATATTTT
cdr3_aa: CAIRDRAGNTIYF

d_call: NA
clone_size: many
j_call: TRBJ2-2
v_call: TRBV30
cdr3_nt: TGTGCCTGCACGCCGGGACCTTCCACCGGGGAGCTGTTTTTT
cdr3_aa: CACTPGPSTGELFF

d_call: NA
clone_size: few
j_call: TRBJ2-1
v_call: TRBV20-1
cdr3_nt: TGCAGTGCTCAGCGGGCCTACGATGAGCAGTTCTTC
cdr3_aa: CSAQRAYDEQFF

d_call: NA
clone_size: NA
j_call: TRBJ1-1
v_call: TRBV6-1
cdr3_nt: TGTGCCAGCCAAACGGGGTTGAACACTGAAGCTTTCTTT
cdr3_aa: CASQTGLNTEAFF